The 22 T cell receptor beta chains below all came from one sample that was sequenced in a study of control samples from healthy donors and cancer patients (dated by TCRdb to the early 2020s). Libraries were prepared through the immunoSEQ multiplex PCR assay. What TCRdb holds here is the immuneACCESS table cut down to in-frame rearrangements. Part of the clones is not present; checked against another copy, under half of the missing clones reflect an unresolved V gene, and the others are unexplained. The sample includes under 200,000 clones, with approximately 94% observed a single time. 11% to 15% of the sample is taken by the ten largest. Sequencing was carried out using PBMCs. Receptors were obtained from a man in his 60s with colorectal cancer.

The chain carries TRBV24-1 and TRBJ2-7, with D unclear. The CDR3 is 13 amino acids. Germline CDR1 and CDR2: KGHDR and SFDVKD. With 7 bases removed from V and 5 bases from J, the gap between germline ends came to 14 bases. The CDR3 DNA follows: TGTGCCACCAGCGACACGGGTGGGGACGAGCAGTACTTC. Translating gives CATSDTGGDEQYF.

The chain employs TRBV9 and TRBJ2-5, with D perhaps assigned TRBD1 or TRBD2 (7 bases each). The CDR3 is made up of 15 amino acids. V shed 3 bases and J shed 1 base, with 13 bases lying between them. The germline V gene has CDR1 SGDLS and CDR2 YYNGEE. CDR3 nucleotide sequence: TGTGCCAGCAGCGCAGGGGGGGCAGTCCAAGAGACCCAGTACTTC. Amino acids: CASSAGGAVQETQYF.

The chain uses TRBV14 and TRBJ1-5; D remains unclear. Germline CDR1 SGHDN, CDR2 FVKESK. The CDR3 length is 15 residues. Trimming removed 3 bases from V and 0 bases from J, with 9 bases in between. The CDR3 loop is CASSQGSPSNQPQHF. The CDR3 DNA follows: TGTGCCAGCAGCCAGGGCAGTCCTAGCAATCAGCCCCAGCATTTT.

J is TRBJ1-1 and V is TRBV7-9; weak D call: TRBD1 (6 bases). CDR3 size: 14 residues. V was clipped by 6 bases and J by 4 bases, with 15 bases between them. Per germline, CDR1 SEHNR and CDR2 FQNEAQ (reference sequence). CDR3 amino acids: CASRPQGSSTEAFF. In DNA, the CDR3 is TGTGCCAGCAGACCACAGGGAAGTAGCACTGAAGCTTTCTTT. Variable domain in full (rest from reference TRBV7-9 and TRBJ1-1): DTGVSQNPRHKITKRGQNVTFRCDPISEHNRLYWYRQTLGQGPEFLTYFQNEAQLEKSRLLSDRFSAERPKGSFSTLEIQRTEQGDSAMYLCASRPQGSSTEAFFGQGTRLTVV.

This chain joins TRBV6-5 and TRBJ2-2; TRBD2 agrees at 11 bases. After removal of 4 bases from V and 8 bases from J, the junction contained 6 bases not matched to a gene. CDR1 is MNHEY, CDR2 SVGAGI, per germline. The CDR3 spans 15 residues. CDR3 in DNA: TGTGCCAGCAGTTCCATAGCGGGGGGGCCGGGGGAGCTGTTTTTT. It is translated as CASSSIAGGPGELFF.

This clone has just a few counts. The rearrangement uses TRBV10-3 and TRBJ2-7; D perhaps matches TRBD1 (6 bases). Germline V gene sequence: CDR1 ENHRY, CDR2 SYGVKD. V lost 3 bases and J 2 bases, leaving 17 bases between the germline ends. There are 16 residues in the CDR3. The CDR3 sequence: CAISEDGGGGPYEQYF. CDR3 coding DNA: TGTGCCATCAGTGAAGACGGTGGGGGCGGCCCCTACGAGCAGTACTTC.

The chain carries TRBV5-6 and TRBJ1-2, with TRBD1 identical over 8 bases. V gave up 4 bases and J gave up 5 bases; unmatched junction bases: 7. CDR1 and CDR2 (germline): SGHDT, YYEEEE. This CDR3 has 14 amino acids. CDR3 DNA: TGTGCCAGCAGCCTAGGACAGGGAGATTATGGCTACACCTTC. Translated: CASSLGQGDYGYTF.

V gene TRBV19 combines with J gene TRBJ1-4; D is ambiguous. V lost 3 bases and J lost 3, with 11 bases in between. The CDR3 runs 15 residues. Germline assignment: CDR1 LNHDA and CDR2 SQIVND (reference sequence). The CDR3 DNA follows: TGTGCCAGTAGTATTTTGGGGTTACCTAATGAAAAACTGTTTTTT. Its protein is CASSILGLPNEKLFF.

The chain recombines TRBV18 with TRBJ2-2; tentative D call: TRBD2 (5 bases). Germline V gives CDR1 KGHSH, CDR2 LQKENI. V was trimmed by 6 bases and J by 4 bases, leaving 15 bases between them. The CDR3 length is 15 residues. The CDR3 DNA follows: TGTGCCAGCTCGCCGGCCCGGGGTTCCACCGGGGAGCTGTTTTTT. As protein: CASSPARGSTGELFF.

J is TRBJ2-1 and V is TRBV10-3, with 13 positions matching TRBD2. Germline-derived CDR1 and CDR2 are ENHRY and SYGVKD. The CDR3 runs to 17 residues. V trimming: 7 bases; J trimming: 7 bases; junction bases outside the gene matches: 13. The CDR3 here is CAIMGTSGTRDGNEQFF. In nucleotides, the CDR3 is TGTGCCATCATGGGGACTAGCGGGACCCGGGATGGGAATGAGCAGTTCTTC.

The CDR3 spells CASSLSQDTEAFF. The CDR3 DNA reads as TGTGCCAGCAGCTTGTCACAGGACACTGAAGCTTTCTTT. The chain uses TRBV5-4 and TRBJ1-1, with a possible D match to TRBD1 (5 bases). Germline lookup yields CDR1 SGHNT and CDR2 YYREEE (reference sequence). This CDR3 has 13 residues. V gave up 1 base and J gave up 3 bases, with 7 bases separating them.

The chain employs TRBV6-5 and TRBJ1-3; perhaps TRBD1 as D (6 bases). Between the trimmed V and J ends, which lost 6 bases and 0 bases, there was a span of 9 bases. This CDR3 has 14 residues. The germline V gene encodes CDR1 MNHEY and CDR2 SVGAGI. The CDR3: CASRKGDSGNTIYF. The CDR3 nucleotides are TGTGCCAGCAGAAAGGGGGACTCTGGAAACACCATATATTTT.

The chain couples TRBV9 to TRBJ1-2; D unresolved. The CDR3 contains 17 residues. CDR1 and CDR2 (germline): SGDLS, YYNGEE. The germline V and J ends were trimmed by 0 bases and 2 bases, with 17 bases remaining between them. CDR3 loop: CASSVGQVQISNYGYTF. The DNA for the CDR3 is TGTGCCAGCAGCGTAGGTCAGGTACAGATTTCAAACTATGGCTACACCTTC.

V gene TRBV4-1 combines with J gene TRBJ2-1; no clear D gene. CDR1 is MGHRA and CDR2 is YSYEKL in the germline V gene. Trimming cost V 4 bases and J 0 bases, with 16 bases left between them. The CDR3 extends over 17 amino acids. The CDR3 DNA is TGCGCCAGCAGCCGAACCCATCTCCCCCCCTCCTACAATGAGCAGTTCTTC. It specifies CASSRTHLPPSYNEQFF.

The V call is TRBV10-3, the J call TRBJ2-3; no clear D. Trimming stripped 8 bases from V and 0 bases from J, with 6 bases between. The CDR3 covers 12 residues. Germline CDR1 reads ENHRY; CDR2 reads SYGVKD. CDR3 sequence (DNA): TGTGCCATCGTTGACAGCACAGATACGCAGTATTTT. This gives the protein CAIVDSTDTQYF.

This chain connects TRBV4-1 to TRBJ2-7; weak D call: TRBD1 (6 bases). The V gene's germline CDR1 is MGHRA and CDR2 YSYEKL. CDR3 length: 16 amino acids. V was shortened by 0 bases and J by 0 bases, with 12 bases between the two germline ends. CDR3 amino acids: CASSQDLRTVSYEQYF. The CDR3 DNA reads as TGCGCCAGCAGCCAAGATCTGAGGACAGTCTCCTACGAGCAGTACTTC.

This rearrangement joins TRBV10-3 to TRBJ1-6; 8 bases are shared with TRBD1. The junction had 10 bases not matched to a gene; V was cut back by 6 bases and J by 9 bases. Germline V gene lookup returns CDR1 ENHRY and CDR2 SYGVKD. This CDR3 contains 15 residues. CDR3 sequence (DNA): TGTGCCATCAGCGCTGGACAGGGAATGGGTTCACCCCTCCACTTT. Translating gives CAISAGQGMGSPLHF.

This clone was detected once. The identical CDR3 is also encoded by other nucleotide sequences in the sample. The chain has TRBV3-1 (or the pseudogene TRBV3-2) and TRBJ1-5, with D maybe TRBD1 (6 bases). V was pared by 4 bases and J by 6 bases, with 16 bases between. This CDR3 is 15 amino acids long. Per germline, CDR1 LGHDT and CDR2 YNNKEL (reference sequence). The CDR3 coding sequence is TGTGCCAGCAGCCCGACAGGTTCCATGGGTCAGCCCCAGCATTTT. Amino acid sequence: CASSPTGSMGQPQHF.

The J gene is TRBJ1-6, the V gene TRBV5-1; D unclear. The ends were cut back, 0 bases at V and 7 bases at J, with 11 bases in the middle. Germline CDR1 and CDR2: SGHRS and YFSETQ. The CDR3 runs 15 residues. CDR3 loop: CASSLAEGINSPLHF. Here the CDR3 DNA reads TGCGCCAGCAGCTTGGCGGAGGGAATCAATTCACCCCTCCACTTT.

Worth noting for this clone: The sample holds other DNA sequences that translate to the same CDR3. The V gene is TRBV4-1, the J gene TRBJ2-3; maybe TRBD1 (6 bases). This CDR3 has 16 residues. Germline assignment: CDR1 MGHRA and CDR2 YSYEKL. The ends were cut back, 2 bases at V and 0 bases at J, with 12 bases in the middle. CDR3 sequence: CASSQFRDKSTDTQYF. The CDR3 nucleotides read TGCGCCAGCAGCCAATTCCGGGACAAGAGCACAGATACGCAGTATTTT.

This chain joins TRBV5-1 and TRBJ1-4; 8 nucleotides line up with TRBD1. V gave up 0 bases and J gave up 5 bases; unmatched junction bases: 6. The germline V gene encodes CDR1 SGHRS and CDR2 YFSETQ. The CDR3 is 16 residues long. The CDR3 nucleotides read TGCGCCAGCAGCTTGGGTCCACAGGGGGGGAATGAAAAACTGTTTTTT. This codes for CASSLGPQGGNEKLFF.

This chain connects TRBV5-1 to TRBJ2-5; D remains ambiguous. Germline V CDR1 and CDR2: SGHRS, YFSETQ. This CDR3 comprises 13 residues. Trimming stripped 4 bases from V and 5 bases from J, with 12 bases between. The CDR3 is CASSPGRSETQYF. CDR3 nucleotides: TGCGCCAGCAGCCCTGGACGAAGCGAGACCCAGTACTTC.